A selection of T cell receptor beta chains follows, all from one sample in a study of blood T cell repertoires in COVID-19. Assay: immunoSEQ multiplex PCR; the TCRdb copy retains only in-frame clones and omits some. The sample has hundreds of thousands of clones; about nine tenths are singletons. The sample consisted of peripheral blood. Receptor source: a woman aged 18-29 years with acute or convalescent COVID-19. Both conserved end residues are part of each CDR3. A D gene is named only where the DNA matches it firmly.

-	TRBV27	TRBJ2-7	CASSLTVTLGEQYF
TRBD1	TRBV5-1	TRBJ1-2	CASSYSTGTVFYGYTF
TRBD1	TRBV29-1	TRBJ2-1	CSVPGQGDYNEQFF
-	TRBV5-6	TRBJ1-2	CASSLNTNPFYGYTF
TRBD1	TRBV6-5	TRBJ1-1	CASSPGRGRGAFF
TRBD1	TRBV29-1	TRBJ1-2	CSAAGTGGANYGYTF
-	TRBV5-4	TRBJ1-2	CASSSIRRTGLEGYTF
-	TRBV7-9	TRBJ2-3	CASSLGEPPDTQYF
-	TRBV29-1	TRBJ2-3	CSVLRGWDGIRTDTQYF
TRBD2	TRBV4-1	TRBJ2-5	CASSLSPMTSGGAGETQYF
-	TRBV3-1/TRBV3-2	TRBJ1-1	CASSRGGTEAFF
TRBD1	TRBV19	TRBJ1-5	CASIPTGGSYQPQHF
-	TRBV5-4	TRBJ1-2	CASSSDYQGFYGYTF
-	TRBV25-1	TRBJ1-2	CASSEGPRETDGYTF
TRBD1	TRBV18	TRBJ2-7	CASSLTTGQGTYEQYF
-	TRBV2	TRBJ1-4	CASSTGFRGEKLFF
-	TRBV4-1	TRBJ1-2	CASSQGANYGYTF
TRBD1	TRBV7-2	TRBJ1-4	CASNQGPGQGPEKLFF
-	TRBV7-2	TRBJ2-5	CASSLLGQQEETQYF
TRBD2	TRBV11-2	TRBJ2-5	CASSRGLAGRPGETQYF
-	TRBV21-1	TRBJ1-2	CASSAMNQDRNFFKANYGYTF
TRBD1	TRBV4-1	TRBJ1-6	CASSQGPGTGFGNSPLHF
-	TRBV3-1/TRBV3-2	TRBJ1-6	CASASSYNSPLHF
-	TRBV7-9	TRBJ2-1	CASSLGLGGSSYNEQFF
TRBD1	TRBV7-9	TRBJ2-3	CASSHRGQGDTQYF
TRBD2	TRBV19	TRBJ2-7	CASSAGGTYEQYF
-	TRBV18	TRBJ1-5	CASSRNQGGNQPQHF
TRBD1	TRBV11-2	TRBJ2-7	CASSLLLPGQGDEQYF
TRBD2	TRBV5-1	TRBJ2-1	CASSLTSGPYNEQFF
-	TRBV15	TRBJ2-7	CATSRVEDEQYF
TRBD1	TRBV7-6	TRBJ1-2	CASSLSGQWGYGYTF
-	TRBV6-6	TRBJ2-5	CASRGASKTQYF
TRBD2	TRBV19	TRBJ2-7	CASSSGTKSSYEQYF
-	TRBV27	TRBJ1-6	CASSLLFGGPRTNSPLHF
-	TRBV11-1	TRBJ1-1	CASSLGAGTEAFF
TRBD1	TRBV9	TRBJ1-1	CASGDRGRNTEAFF
TRBD1	TRBV4-1	TRBJ1-3	CASSQGPLNFHRGKSGNTIYF
-	TRBV27	TRBJ2-7	CASSPSGGRYEQYF
-	TRBV21-1	TRBJ1-2	CASSKGGAYSNRDYGYTF
TRBD1	TRBV6-5	TRBJ1-1	CASRQGAGAFF
-	TRBV15	TRBJ2-7	CATSRVGGSEQYF
TRBD1	TRBV5-8	TRBJ2-3	CASSFSRDRVADTQYF
-	TRBV3-1/TRBV3-2	TRBJ1-6	CASSHPTDNSPLHF
-	TRBV4-1	TRBJ1-3	CASSQNTGLPSGNTIYF
-	TRBV28	TRBJ2-4	CASSLRGQINIQYF
TRBD1	TRBV7-3	TRBJ1-2	CASSPGTGVEYGYTF
-	TRBV19	TRBJ1-2	CASSLHTANYGYTF
-	TRBV9	TRBJ1-1	CASSENPVAEAFF
-	TRBV5-1	TRBJ1-4	CASSRGHADREKLFF
TRBD1	TRBV7-9	TRBJ2-5	CASSLATGKETQYF
TRBD2	TRBV30	TRBJ2-1	CAWSVGLADNNEQFF
-	TRBV30	TRBJ1-1	CAWSVLGRANTEAFF
TRBD1	TRBV10-3	TRBJ1-3	CAIGTGILSGNTIYF
-	TRBV4-3	TRBJ1-1	CASSQAGVSLNTEAFF
TRBD2	TRBV4-1	TRBJ2-2	CASSPKLAGLTNTGELFF
TRBD1	TRBV14	TRBJ2-2	CASSQLQGAGELFF
TRBD1	TRBV5-6	TRBJ2-1	CASSLGDRDHNEQFF
-	TRBV9	TRBJ1-2	CASSVNPMWSYGYTF
-	TRBV5-1	TRBJ1-1	CASSLDSMNTEAFF